This T cell receptor (beta chain) was documented in a study of PD-1 blockade in classical Hodgkin lymphoma. Findings and caveats of the study: Complete responders' diversity at baseline resembled that of newly diagnosed patients. Exclusion was applied to patients who started nivolumab under 1 year after ASCT. Still unresolved is the cause of the repertoire differences, which may be disease activity or prior therapy.

Brentuximab vedotin exposure varied among the patients, all of whom had relapsed after autologous stem cell transplantation. Concerning this clone: As yet, its antigen is unknown.

Data came from immunoSEQ multiplex PCR; TCRdb stores just in-frame clones and leaves some out. The data contain around 60,000 clones, around nine tenths of them singletons. The sequence derives from a human donor with classical Hodgkin lymphoma. The sequenced sample was peripheral blood mononuclear cells (PBMCs), obtained before the second cycle of nivolumab.

DNA for the CDR3: TGTGCCAGCTCTCCGGACAGATCCTATAATTCACCCCTCCACTTT. This encodes CASSPDRSYNSPLHF. V gene TRBV18 combines with J gene TRBJ1-6; D might be TRBD1 (6 bases). The CDR3 spans 15 residues. CDR1 is KGHSH and CDR2 is LQKENI in the germline V gene. Trimming removed 6 bases from V and 1 base from J, with 10 bases in between.